The sample holds a few counts of the clone carrying this TCR beta chain. What it recognizes is unknown. TCRdb re-analysed the 5' RACE reads in MiXCR, keeping a single row per CDR3 protein. The sample yields 300,000 to 350,000 distinct CDR3 sequences, 4% to 5.5% seen once. The sample comes from a study of T cells after yellow fever vaccination. General study findings and limits: At around 95% for CD4 and around 91% for CD8, most primary-vaccination clones showed up again after the booster.

The germline V gene has CDR1 SNHLY and CDR2 FYNNEI. The CDR3 covers 14 residues. The V segment lost 10 bases and the J segment 6 bases; nucleotides outside the gene matches: 4. Sample: PBMCs, taken 15 days after the yellow fever booster vaccination. The TCR sequence derives from a man younger than 30 who received the YFV17D yellow fever vaccine. This sequence joins TRBV2 and TRBJ2-1, with 15 positions matching TRBD2. In nucleotides, the CDR3 is TGTGCCATGGGGACTAGCGGGGGGAGCAATGAGCAGTTCTTC. It specifies CAMGTSGGSNEQFF.